Below are 21 T cell receptor beta chains sequenced from a single sample in a study of blood T cell repertoires in COVID-19. Clones were sequenced by immunoSEQ multiplex PCR, and TCRdb holds only the in-frame ones, with some missing. Among about 14,000 clones, more than 80% were seen once, and the ten largest hold nearly 15%. Input material: peripheral blood. The receptors were gathered from a man over 45 with active COVID-19.

This rearrangement joins TRBV11-2 to TRBJ1-1, with D hard to call. The V end lost 4 bases, the J end lost 5 bases, and 14 bases lay between the germline ends. This CDR3 has 14 residues. Germline values: CDR1 SGHAT, CDR2 FQNNGV. In DNA, the CDR3 is TGTGCCAGCAGCTCCTATGGAGATGGGACTGAAGCTTTCTTT. The encoded protein is CASSSYGDGTEAFF.

This clone has only one observation. The chain links TRBV6-1 to TRBJ1-1, with unresolved D. Germline CDR1 and CDR2: MNHNS and SASEGT. This CDR3 is built from 14 residues. Trimming shortened V by 2 bases and J by 2 bases, and 9 bases separated the two germline ends. The DNA of the CDR3 is TGTGCCAGCAGTGAATACATGCTTAACACTGAAGCTTTCTTT. Translation: CASSEYMLNTEAFF.

This chain connects TRBV6-5 to TRBJ1-2; D ambiguous. Trimming took off 9 bases at V and 2 bases at J, with 13 bases between the two ends. CDR3 size: 13 residues. Germline CDR1 is MNHEY and CDR2 is SVGAGI. The CDR3 here is CASRETGNYGYTF. CDR3 bases: TGTGCCAGTAGGGAGACGGGCAACTATGGCTACACCTTC.

V is TRBV2 and J is TRBJ2-7, with 12 bases lining up with TRBD2. Germline V gene data show CDR1 as SNHLY and CDR2 as FYNNEI. CDR3 length: 13 amino acids. Trimming took 7 bases from V and 6 from J; bases not matched to a gene: 4. CDR3 bases: TGTGCCAGCAAGCTAGCGGGAGGGCTCGAGCAGTACTTC. Translated, it gives CASKLAGGLEQYF.

The chain combines TRBV5-1 with TRBJ2-3; D is perhaps TRBD1 (6 bases). Per the germline V gene, CDR1 is SGHRS and CDR2 is YFSETQ. The CDR3 consists of 14 residues. V lost 0 bases to trimming and J lost 3 bases, with 8 bases between them. DNA for the CDR3: TGCGCCAGCAGCTTGGCTCAGGGGACAGATACGCAGTATTTT. Protein: CASSLAQGTDTQYF.

The rearrangement joins TRBV4-3 to TRBJ2-7; D is unclear. Trimming took off 0 bases at V and 2 bases at J, with 8 bases between the two ends. CDR3 length equals 14 residues. The germline CDR1 and CDR2 sequences are LGHNA and YSLEER. CDR3 residues: CASSQDWQTYEQYF. CDR3 nucleotide sequence: TGCGCCAGCAGCCAAGATTGGCAAACCTACGAGCAGTACTTC.

This sequence joins TRBV25-1 and TRBJ1-1; D uncertain. Trimming left V 5 bases short and J 1 base short, with 11 bases between. CDR3 length: 14 amino acids. Per germline, CDR1 MGHDK and CDR2 SYGVNS. The CDR3 DNA is TGTGCCAGCAGTACCCACGGGAGGAACACTGAAGCTTTCTTT. Protein: CASSTHGRNTEAFF.

The chain employs TRBV5-1 and TRBJ2-7; tentatively, D is TRBD2 (6 bases). CDR1 SGHRS and CDR2 YFSETQ come from the germline V gene. The V gene lost 2 bases and the J gene lost 4 bases, with 10 bases spanning the gap. The length of the CDR3 is 13 residues. CDR3 loop: CASSLAAGYEQYF. CDR3 nucleotides: TGCGCCAGCAGCTTAGCCGCGGGGTACGAGCAGTACTTC. Supplemented by reference TRBV5-1 and TRBJ2-7, the full variable domain reads KAGVTQTPRYLIKTRGQQVTLSCSPISGHRSVSWYQQTPGQGLQFLFEYFSETQRNKGNFPGRFSGRQFSNSRSEMNVSTLELGDSALYLCASSLAAGYEQYFGPGTRLTVT.

This clone turned up a few times. The chain joins TRBV6-5 to TRBJ1-1; D gene uncertain. Germline values: CDR1 MNHEY, CDR2 SVGAGI. The CDR3 has 13 amino acids. V lost 2 bases and J 2 bases, leaving 6 bases between the germline ends. The CDR3 loop is CASSYGHNTEAFF. The DNA for the CDR3 is TGTGCCAGCAGTTACGGGCACAACACTGAAGCTTTCTTT.

This chain uses TRBV5-4 with TRBJ2-1, with 9 nucleotides matching TRBD2. The CDR3 consists of 17 residues. CDR1 is SGHNT and CDR2 is YYREEE in the germline V gene (reference sequence). The junction had 9 bases not matched to a gene; V was cut back by 5 bases and J by 0 bases. The chain's CDR3 is CASSARAGGGSYNEQFF. The CDR3 bases are TGTGCCAGCAGTGCCCGCGCGGGAGGGGGCTCCTACAATGAGCAGTTCTTC.

J is TRBJ2-3 and V is TRBV5-6; 9 bases align to TRBD2. The V segment lost 7 bases and the J segment 0 bases; nucleotides outside the gene matches: 3. The CDR3 runs to 14 residues. In germline, CDR1 is SGHDT, CDR2 YYEEEE. Here the CDR3 reads CASGLATSTDTQYF. The CDR3 coding sequence is TGTGCCAGCGGACTAGCGACTAGCACAGATACGCAGTATTTT.

The V gene is TRBV5-4, the J gene TRBJ2-7, with TRBD2 identical over 8 bases. The V gene's germline CDR1 is SGHNT and CDR2 YYREEE (reference sequence). This CDR3 spans 15 amino acids. V shed 2 bases and J 7 bases; nucleotides not matched to a gene: 11. The CDR3 DNA reads as TGTGCCAGCAGCTTCGTGGGACTAGGAAGAAGGGAGCAGTACTTC. This translates into CASSFVGLGRREQYF.

V gene TRBV6-6 combines with J gene TRBJ2-5, with 11 nucleotides matching TRBD2. Germline CDR1 is MNHNY and CDR2 is SVGAGI (reference sequence). Trimming removed 6 bases from V and 4 bases from J; junction bases left unmatched: 7. CDR3 length: 15 amino acids. CDR3 nucleotide sequence: TGTGCCAGCAGCCTAGCGGGAGGTGGGGGAGAGACCCAGTACTTC. Amino acid sequence: CASSLAGGGGETQYF.

The chain employs TRBV6-2 or TRBV6-3 and TRBJ2-3; a possible D gene is TRBD2 (5 bases). This CDR3 contains 14 residues. Trimming left V 6 bases short and J 3 bases short, with 13 bases between. Per the germline V gene, CDR1 is MNHEY and CDR2 is SVGEGT. CDR3 coding DNA: TGTGCCAGCAGCCTCGGAGGATTTACAGATACGCAGTATTTT. As protein: CASSLGGFTDTQYF.

This sequence joins TRBV3-1 (or the pseudogene TRBV3-2) and TRBJ2-4; a weak D match, TRBD1 (5 bases). The CDR3 runs to 13 residues. V lost 5 bases and J 8 bases, leaving 13 bases between the germline ends. CDR1 and CDR2 from the germline V gene are LGHDT and YNNKEL (reference sequence). The chain's CDR3 is CASSSRARDIQYF. CDR3 nucleotide sequence: TGTGCCAGCAGCTCCAGGGCCAGGGACATTCAGTACTTC.

V usage is TRBV5-1 and J usage is TRBJ2-2; D is perhaps TRBD1 (6 bases). V was clipped by 2 bases and J by 0 bases, with 17 bases between them. The CDR3 spans 18 residues. Germline CDR1 reads SGHRS; CDR2 reads YFSETQ. The chain's CDR3 is CASSLQGWPDANTGELFF. The DNA for the CDR3 is TGCGCCAGCAGCTTACAGGGTTGGCCCGACGCGAACACCGGGGAGCTGTTTTTT.

The rearrangement uses TRBV4-2 and TRBJ2-2; D gene ambiguous. Between the trimmed V and J ends, which lost 0 bases and 1 base, there was a span of 9 bases. CDR3 length: 16 amino acids. Germline CDR1 and CDR2: LGHNA and YNFKEQ. CDR3 sequence: CASSQDGSMNTGELFF. The DNA for the CDR3 is TGTGCCAGCAGCCAAGATGGTAGTATGAACACCGGGGAGCTGTTTTTT.

J is TRBJ2-5 and V is TRBV4-2; the D is unclear. The CDR3 has 15 amino acids. CDR1 and CDR2 from the germline V gene are LGHNA and YNFKEQ. V was shortened by 0 bases and J by 5 bases, with 13 bases between the two germline ends. CDR3: CASSQEGVEEETQYF. In DNA, the CDR3 is TGTGCCAGCAGCCAAGAAGGTGTTGAGGAGGAGACCCAGTACTTC.

The rearrangement joins TRBV24-1 to TRBJ2-2; TRBD2 matches at 7 bases. The V segment lost 5 bases and the J segment 5 bases; nucleotides outside the gene matches: 4. CDR3 length equals 14 residues. Germline assignment: CDR1 KGHDR and CDR2 SFDVKD. CDR3 loop: CATSVTAGTGELFF. In DNA, the CDR3 is TGTGCCACCAGTGTAACAGCGGGAACCGGGGAGCTGTTTTTT.

The gene calls are TRBV5-4 and TRBJ2-2; 7 bases map to TRBD2. V was clipped by 4 bases and J by 2 bases; unmatched bases: 11. This CDR3 is built from 17 residues. CDR1 is SGHNT, CDR2 YYREEE, per germline (reference sequence). The chain's CDR3 is CASSPKWGGSNTGELFF. The CDR3 nucleotides are TGTGCCAGCAGCCCCAAGTGGGGGGGGAGTAACACCGGGGAGCTGTTTTTT.

The CDR3: CASSWGGHGYTF. In DNA form, the CDR3 reads TGTGCCAGCAGTTGGGGGGGCCATGGCTACACCTTC. The chain joins TRBV12-3 or TRBV12-4 to TRBJ1-2, with a weak D call TRBD1 (6 bases). CDR3 size: 12 residues. V lost 4 bases to trimming and J lost 6 bases, with 9 bases between them.